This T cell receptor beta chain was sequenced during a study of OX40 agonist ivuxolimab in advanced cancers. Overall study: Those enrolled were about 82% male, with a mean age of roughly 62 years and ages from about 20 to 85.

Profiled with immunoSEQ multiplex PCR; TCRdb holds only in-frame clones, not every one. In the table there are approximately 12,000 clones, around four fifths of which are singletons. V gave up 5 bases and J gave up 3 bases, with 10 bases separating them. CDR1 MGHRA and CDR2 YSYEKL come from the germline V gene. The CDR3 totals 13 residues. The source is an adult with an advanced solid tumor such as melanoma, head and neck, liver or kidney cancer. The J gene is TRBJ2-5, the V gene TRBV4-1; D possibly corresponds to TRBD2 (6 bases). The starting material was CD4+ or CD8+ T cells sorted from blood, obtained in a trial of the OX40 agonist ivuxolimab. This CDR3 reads CASSSWGEETQYF. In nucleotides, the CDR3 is TGCGCCAGCAGCTCCTGGGGGGAAGAGACCCAGTACTTC.